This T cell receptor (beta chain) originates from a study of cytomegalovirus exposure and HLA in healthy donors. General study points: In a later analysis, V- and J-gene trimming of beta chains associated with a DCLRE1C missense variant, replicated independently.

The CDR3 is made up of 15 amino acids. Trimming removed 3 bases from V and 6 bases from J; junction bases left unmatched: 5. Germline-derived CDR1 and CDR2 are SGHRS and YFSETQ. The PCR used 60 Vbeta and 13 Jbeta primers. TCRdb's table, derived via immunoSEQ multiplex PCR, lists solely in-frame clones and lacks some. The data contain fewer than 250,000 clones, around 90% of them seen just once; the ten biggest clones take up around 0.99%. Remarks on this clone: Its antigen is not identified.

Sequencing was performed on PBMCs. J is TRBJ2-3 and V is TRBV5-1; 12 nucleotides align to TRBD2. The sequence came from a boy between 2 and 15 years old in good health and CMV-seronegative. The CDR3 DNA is TGCGCCAGCAGCTCGTATGGGACTAGCGGGGATACGCAGTATTTT. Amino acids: CASSSYGTSGDTQYF.